The TCR beta chain described here comes from a study of T cells in Graves' hyperthyroidism and ophthalmopathy. Ten or more counts support this clonotype. The TCR beta CDR3 regions underwent amplification using RNA transcripts as the source. Researchers ran a first-round RT-PCR on the TCR CDR3 using the HTBI primer set. In TCRdb, the multiplex PCR reads were re-called with MiXCR into one record per CDR3 protein. Of some 490,000 distinct CDR3 sequences in the sample, roughly 16% are singletons; the top ten hold 29%. This CDR3 comprises 15 residues. Trimming stripped 6 bases from V and 1 base from J, with 16 bases between. Germline CDR1 is DFQATT and CDR2 is SNEGSKA (reference sequence).

This receptor was obtained from a young woman with Graves' ophthalmopathy. Specimen: blood. The chain has TRBV20-1 and TRBJ2-4; D is unresolved. The CDR3 here is CSALAVRWAKNIQYF. CDR3 sequence (DNA): TGCAGTGCACTGGCCGTTCGGTGGGCCAAAAACATTCAGTACTTC.